These 31 T cell receptor beta chains were sequenced from one sample in a study of control samples from healthy donors and cancer patients. Profiling relied on immunoSEQ multiplex PCR, and the TCRdb table lists in-frame clones only, not all of them. This table holds roughly 86,000 clones, roughly 91% found once. The sequencing sample was made of blood. These TCRs come from a man in his thirties or forties in good health.

The chain couples TRBV6-6 to TRBJ2-7; tentatively, D is TRBD2 (5 bases). The CDR3 runs 16 residues. The V end was cut by 0 bases, the J end by 4 bases, with 16 bases between. Per germline, CDR1 MNHNY and CDR2 SVGAGI (reference sequence). The CDR3 region has the DNA TGTGCCAGCAGTTACTCCCGGGGTCCGGTGGGGTACGAGCAGTACTTC. It is translated as CASSYSRGPVGYEQYF.

The chain is built from TRBV5-1 and TRBJ1-4, with 9 bases fitting TRBD1. J was trimmed by 2 bases and V by 3 bases; bases with no gene match: 11. The germline V gene encodes CDR1 SGHRS and CDR2 YFSETQ. The CDR3 loop spans 18 amino acids. This chain's CDR3 is CASSSGTGSLTTNEKLFF. The DNA for the CDR3 is TGCGCCAGCAGCTCCGGGACAGGGAGCCTCACCACTAATGAAAAACTGTTTTTT.

This rearrangement joins TRBV5-6 to TRBJ1-2; D not certain. Germline V gives CDR1 SGHDT, CDR2 YYEEEE. The CDR3 contains 15 residues. V was trimmed by 2 bases and J by 4 bases, leaving 15 bases between them. The DNA of the CDR3 is TGTGCCAGCAGCTTCGAACGGATGGCCTCCTATGGCTACACCTTC. It is translated as CASSFERMASYGYTF. Drawing the rest from reference TRBV5-6 and TRBJ1-2, the complete variable domain is DAGVTQSPTHLIKTRGQQVTLRCSPKSGHDTVSWYQQALGQGPQFIFQYYEEEERQRGNFPDRFSGHQFPNYSSELNVNALLLGDSALYLCASSFERMASYGYTFGSGTRLTVV.

The gene calls are TRBV2 and TRBJ1-5; 9 bases agree with TRBD1. The junction had 14 bases not matched to a gene; V was cut back by 10 bases and J by 1 base. CDR1 and CDR2 from the germline V gene are SNHLY and FYNNEI. The CDR3 consists of 17 residues. The CDR3 spells CATTGGRLVGSNQPQHF. The DNA of the CDR3 is TGTGCCACAACAGGGGGCCGGTTGGTGGGGAGCAATCAGCCCCAGCATTTT.

The genes are TRBV15 and TRBJ2-5; D perhaps matches TRBD2 (6 bases). The CDR3 covers 15 residues. The germline CDR1 and CDR2 sequences are LNHNV and YYDKDF (reference sequence). The germline V and J ends were trimmed by 1 base and 3 bases, with 12 bases remaining between them. The DNA of the CDR3 is TGTGCCACCAGCAGAGCCCCCGGCGGGGAAGAGACCCAGTACTTC. Residues: CATSRAPGGEETQYF. The full variable domain, completed using reference TRBV15 and TRBJ2-5, is DAMVIQNPRYQVTQFGKPVTLSCSQTLNHNVMYWYQQKSSQAPKLLFHYYDKDFNNEADTPDNFQSRRPNTSFCFLDIRSPGLGDTAMYLCATSRAPGGEETQYFGPGTRLLVL.

This clone was counted only a few times. This sequence joins TRBV7-9 and TRBJ2-5; D remains ambiguous. The CDR3 contains 15 residues. V was shortened by 5 bases and J by 0 bases, with 13 bases between the two germline ends. The germline V gene encodes CDR1 SEHNR and CDR2 FQNEAQ (reference sequence). CDR3 DNA sequence: TGTGCCAGCAGCGCTGGCCTAGTGTACCAAGAGACCCAGTACTTC. Residues: CASSAGLVYQETQYF.

The genes are TRBV7-3 and TRBJ2-3; D unresolved. Trimming removed 5 bases at V and 0 bases at J, with 12 bases between. The CDR3 extends over 15 amino acids. Germline CDR1 SGHTA, CDR2 FQGTGA. CDR3 sequence: CASSPDRLSTDTQYF. The CDR3 DNA is TGTGCCAGCAGCCCGGACCGGCTGAGCACAGATACGCAGTATTTT.

The chain combines TRBV10-2 with TRBJ2-1; tentatively, D is TRBD2 (7 bases). CDR3 length: 16 residues. V was trimmed by 6 bases and J by 2 bases, leaving 17 bases between them. Per the germline V gene, CDR1 is WSHSY and CDR2 is SAAADI. The CDR3 protein is CASSTTRGGTYNEQFF. The CDR3 DNA reads as TGCGCCAGCAGCACAACTAGGGGGGGGACCTACAATGAGCAGTTCTTC.

This chain links TRBV20-1 with TRBJ2-1, with D unresolved. The CDR3 contains 11 residues. Germline V gene lookup returns CDR1 DFQATT and CDR2 SNEGSKA (reference sequence). CDR3 sequence (DNA): TGCAGCCCCGGACCGAACAATGAGCAGTTCTTC. This codes for CSPGPNNEQFF.

This clone came up once. The chain has TRBV18 and TRBJ2-7, with D possibly TRBD2 on 5 matching bases. Trimming cost V 3 bases and J 9 bases, with 21 bases left between them. The CDR3 contains 15 residues. In germline, CDR1 is KGHSH, CDR2 LQKENI. The CDR3 nucleotides read TGTGCCAGCTCACCGGAGTCGGGCGGGCGTACCTTGCAGTACTTC. It is translated as CASSPESGGRTLQYF. Full variable domain (rest looked up from reference TRBV18 and TRBJ2-7): NAGVMQNPRHLVRRRGQEARLRCSPMKGHSHVYWYRQLPEEGLKFMVYLQKENIIDESGMPKERFSAEFPKEGPSILRIQQVVRGDSAAYFCASSPESGGRTLQYFGPGTRLTVT.

The chain combines TRBV24-1 with TRBJ2-1; 12 bases match TRBD2. This CDR3 contains 16 residues. The junction had 8 bases not matched to a gene; V was cut back by 5 bases and J by 7 bases. Germline-derived CDR1 and CDR2 are KGHDR and SFDVKD. The CDR3: CATSAPSGRGINEQFF. The CDR3 DNA reads TGTGCCACCAGTGCCCCTAGCGGGAGGGGCATAAATGAGCAGTTCTTC.

This chain joins TRBV27 and TRBJ1-2, with D possibly being TRBD1 (6 bases). The germline V gene encodes CDR1 MNHEY and CDR2 SMNVEV (reference sequence). The length of the CDR3 is 14 residues. The V gene lost 6 bases and the J gene lost 5 bases, with 16 bases spanning the gap. The chain's CDR3 is CASRPQGAGYGYTF. The CDR3 coding sequence is TGTGCCAGCAGACCACAGGGCGCGGGGTATGGCTACACCTTC.

This clone was found a few times. V usage is TRBV12-5 and J usage is TRBJ1-3; D unclear. CDR3 length: 15 amino acids. Germline CDR1 is LGHNT and CDR2 is FRNRAP. The V and J ends lost 3 bases and 0 bases respectively, with 9 bases between them. CDR3 residues: CASGLEYISGNTIYF. CDR3 coding DNA: TGTGCTAGTGGTTTAGAGTATATCTCTGGAAACACCATATATTTT.

This sequence joins TRBV9 and TRBJ1-2; D gene uncertain. With 4 bases removed from V and 1 base from J, the gap between germline ends came to 8 bases. The CDR3 is made up of 13 amino acids. CDR1 is SGDLS, CDR2 YYNGEE, per germline. CDR3 nucleotide sequence: TGTGCCAGCAGCACACAGATTAACTATGGCTACACCTTC. Translated: CASSTQINYGYTF.

The chain couples TRBV24-1 to TRBJ2-1; 8 positions match TRBD2. Germline CDR1 reads KGHDR; CDR2 reads SFDVKD. CDR3 length: 15 residues. The trim removed 5 bases at V and 0 bases at J, leaving 2 bases unmatched. CDR3 nucleotides: TGTGCCACCAGTGGAACTAGCGGCTCCTACAATGAGCAGTTCTTC. Encoded protein: CATSGTSGSYNEQFF.

The chain recombines TRBV6-1 with TRBJ1-1, with 7 bases lining up with TRBD1. The CDR3 is made up of 13 amino acids. The germline gives CDR1 MNHNS, CDR2 SASEGT. The junction had 3 bases not matched to a gene; V was cut back by 1 base and J by 7 bases. The CDR3, as DNA: TGTGCCAGCAGTGAAGTCCGACAGGGTGAAGCTTTCTTT. Translated, it gives CASSEVRQGEAFF.

This clone was counted a single time. This sequence joins TRBV7-9 and TRBJ1-3; D gene unclear. CDR3 length: 16 residues. Trimming took 4 bases from V and 0 from J, leaving 13 bases between them. Germline-derived CDR1 and CDR2 are SEHNR and FQNEAQ (reference sequence). The CDR3 coding sequence is TGTGCCAGCAGCTCTACGTTAGGCTACTCTGGAAACACCATATATTTT. Its translation: CASSSTLGYSGNTIYF. The entire variable domain, with the rest obtained from reference TRBV7-9 and TRBJ1-3, is as follows: DTGVSQNPRHKITKRGQNVTFRCDPISEHNRLYWYRQTLGQGPEFLTYFQNEAQLEKSRLLSDRFSAERPKGSFSTLEIQRTEQGDSAMYLCASSSTLGYSGNTIYFGEGSWLTVV.

This rearrangement joins TRBV5-4 to TRBJ2-7; no reliable D call. The germline V gene has CDR1 SGHNT and CDR2 YYREEE (reference sequence). CDR3 length: 11 amino acids. V gave up 0 bases and J gave up 5 bases, with 3 bases separating them. The CDR3: CASSLGDEQYF. CDR3 DNA: TGTGCCAGCAGCTTGGGTGACGAGCAGTACTTC.

The rearrangement links TRBV28 to TRBJ1-3; D gene unclear. The CDR3 covers 16 residues. CDR1 and CDR2 (germline): MDHEN, SYDVKM. Trimming removed 0 bases from V and 0 bases from J, with 9 bases in between. CDR3 residues: CASSLWAGSSGNTIYF. CDR3 bases: TGTGCCAGCAGTTTATGGGCCGGAAGCTCTGGAAACACCATATATTTT.

The V gene is TRBV24-1, the J gene TRBJ2-5, with D unresolved. Germline CDR1 is KGHDR and CDR2 is SFDVKD. V shed 0 bases and J shed 3 bases, with 7 bases lying between them. The CDR3 consists of 14 residues. The CDR3 DNA reads TGTGCCACCAGTGATTTGCAAGGGAAAGAGACCCAGTACTTC. Its translation: CATSDLQGKETQYF.

The rearrangement uses TRBV5-1 and TRBJ2-3, with 12 bases identical to TRBD1. This CDR3 spans 16 amino acids. J was trimmed by 2 bases and V by 4 bases; bases with no gene match: 5. Germline CDR1 reads SGHRS; CDR2 reads YFSETQ. As DNA, the CDR3 is TGCGCCAGCAGCGTGGGACAGGGGGCAGTCACAGATACGCAGTATTTT. Its translation is CASSVGQGAVTDTQYF.

The rearrangement links TRBV5-5 to TRBJ2-2; D possibly matches TRBD1 or TRBD2 (6 bases each). V dropped 0 bases and J dropped 7 bases, with 10 bases sitting between them. Germline V gene sequence: CDR1 SGHKS, CDR2 YYEKEE (reference sequence). The CDR3 covers 14 residues. The DNA of the CDR3 is TGTGCCAGCAGCTTGGAGAGGGGGGTCGGGGAGCTGTTTTTT. Translated: CASSLERGVGELFF.

V is TRBV9 and J is TRBJ2-3; possibly TRBD1 or TRBD2 for D (6 bases each). V was pared by 0 bases and J by 2 bases, with 10 bases between. The CDR3 has 15 amino acids. Germline V gives CDR1 SGDLS, CDR2 YYNGEE. In DNA, the CDR3 is TGTGCCAGCAGCGTAGGGGGGGCCCCCACAGATACGCAGTATTTT. Amino acids: CASSVGGAPTDTQYF.

Remarks on this clone: The limits of the CDR3 on the DNA are not certain, so only TCRdb's listed CDR3 is given. The chain joins TRBV19 to TRBJ2-5; the table names TRBD1, a call not compared with the DNA. Germline values: CDR1 LNHDA, CDR2 SQIVND (reference sequence). The CDR3 sequence runs 15 residues, both termini included. CDR3 in amino acids: CASTSGQAVQETQYF.

The rearrangement uses TRBV28 and TRBJ2-7; no clear D gene. Per germline, CDR1 MDHEN and CDR2 SYDVKM. The CDR3 has 12 residues. The V and J ends lost 7 bases and 4 bases respectively, with 11 bases between them. Here the CDR3 reads CASTVGRYEQYF. Written as DNA, the CDR3 is TGTGCCAGCACCGTGGGCCGGTACGAGCAGTACTTC.

The chain combines TRBV11-3 with TRBJ2-1; TRBD1 agrees at 11 bases. The ends lost 4 bases at V and 7 bases at J; junction bases unmatched: 6. The CDR3 extends over 15 amino acids. Germline V gene sequence: CDR1 SGHNT, CDR2 YENEEA. The CDR3 region is CASSSGDRGSNEQFF. For the CDR3, the DNA is TGTGCCAGCAGCTCTGGGGACAGGGGGTCGAATGAGCAGTTCTTC.

This chain uses TRBV28 with TRBJ2-7; a weak D match, TRBD1 (5 bases). The germline V and J ends were trimmed by 3 bases and 2 bases, with 11 bases remaining between them. CDR3 length: 14 amino acids. Germline V gene data show CDR1 as MDHEN and CDR2 as SYDVKM. CDR3 residues: CASSFVGPTYEQYF. CDR3 nucleotide sequence: TGTGCCAGCAGTTTTGTGGGGCCAACCTACGAGCAGTACTTC. Combining the CDR3 with reference TRBV28 and TRBJ2-7 gives the whole variable domain DVKVTQSSRYLVKRTGEKVFLECVQDMDHENMFWYRQDPGLGLRLIYFSYDVKMKEKGDIPEGYSVSREKKERFSLILESASTNQTSMYLCASSFVGPTYEQYFGPGTRLTVT.

The chain is built from TRBV20-1 and TRBJ2-2; 13 nucleotides align to TRBD2. From germline, CDR1 is DFQATT and CDR2 SNEGSKA (reference sequence). There are 17 residues in the CDR3. V was clipped by 3 bases and J by 5 bases; unmatched bases: 9. Here the CDR3 reads CSASLGLAGKGTGELFF. CDR3 coding DNA: TGCAGTGCTAGTCTGGGACTAGCGGGAAAAGGGACCGGGGAGCTGTTTTTT.

The V call is TRBV14, the J call TRBJ2-7, with D hard to call. Germline lookup yields CDR1 SGHDN and CDR2 FVKESK. The length of the CDR3 is 12 residues. The ends were cut back, 1 base at V and 6 bases at J, with 7 bases in the middle. Here the CDR3 reads CASSQVGSEQYF. CDR3 sequence (DNA): TGTGCCAGCAGCCAAGTGGGCAGCGAGCAGTACTTC.

V and J are TRBV6-2 or TRBV6-3 and TRBJ1-6, with D unclear. Germline V gives CDR1 MNHEY, CDR2 SVGEGT. The CDR3 runs to 14 residues. Trimming shortened V by 5 bases and J by 0 bases, and 5 bases separated the two germline ends. The CDR3 region is CASSADSYNSPLHF. CDR3 nucleotide sequence: TGTGCCAGCAGTGCGGACTCCTATAATTCACCCCTCCACTTT.

The genes are TRBV3-1 (or the pseudogene TRBV3-2) and TRBJ1-6, with a tentative D call TRBD1 (5 bases). V was pared by 0 bases and J by 8 bases, with 14 bases between. Germline assignment: CDR1 LGHDT and CDR2 YNNKEL (reference sequence). This CDR3 comprises 16 residues. Written as DNA, the CDR3 is TGTGCCAGCAGCCAAGACATGGACACTTACTATTCACCCCTCCACTTT. Translation: CASSQDMDTYYSPLHF.